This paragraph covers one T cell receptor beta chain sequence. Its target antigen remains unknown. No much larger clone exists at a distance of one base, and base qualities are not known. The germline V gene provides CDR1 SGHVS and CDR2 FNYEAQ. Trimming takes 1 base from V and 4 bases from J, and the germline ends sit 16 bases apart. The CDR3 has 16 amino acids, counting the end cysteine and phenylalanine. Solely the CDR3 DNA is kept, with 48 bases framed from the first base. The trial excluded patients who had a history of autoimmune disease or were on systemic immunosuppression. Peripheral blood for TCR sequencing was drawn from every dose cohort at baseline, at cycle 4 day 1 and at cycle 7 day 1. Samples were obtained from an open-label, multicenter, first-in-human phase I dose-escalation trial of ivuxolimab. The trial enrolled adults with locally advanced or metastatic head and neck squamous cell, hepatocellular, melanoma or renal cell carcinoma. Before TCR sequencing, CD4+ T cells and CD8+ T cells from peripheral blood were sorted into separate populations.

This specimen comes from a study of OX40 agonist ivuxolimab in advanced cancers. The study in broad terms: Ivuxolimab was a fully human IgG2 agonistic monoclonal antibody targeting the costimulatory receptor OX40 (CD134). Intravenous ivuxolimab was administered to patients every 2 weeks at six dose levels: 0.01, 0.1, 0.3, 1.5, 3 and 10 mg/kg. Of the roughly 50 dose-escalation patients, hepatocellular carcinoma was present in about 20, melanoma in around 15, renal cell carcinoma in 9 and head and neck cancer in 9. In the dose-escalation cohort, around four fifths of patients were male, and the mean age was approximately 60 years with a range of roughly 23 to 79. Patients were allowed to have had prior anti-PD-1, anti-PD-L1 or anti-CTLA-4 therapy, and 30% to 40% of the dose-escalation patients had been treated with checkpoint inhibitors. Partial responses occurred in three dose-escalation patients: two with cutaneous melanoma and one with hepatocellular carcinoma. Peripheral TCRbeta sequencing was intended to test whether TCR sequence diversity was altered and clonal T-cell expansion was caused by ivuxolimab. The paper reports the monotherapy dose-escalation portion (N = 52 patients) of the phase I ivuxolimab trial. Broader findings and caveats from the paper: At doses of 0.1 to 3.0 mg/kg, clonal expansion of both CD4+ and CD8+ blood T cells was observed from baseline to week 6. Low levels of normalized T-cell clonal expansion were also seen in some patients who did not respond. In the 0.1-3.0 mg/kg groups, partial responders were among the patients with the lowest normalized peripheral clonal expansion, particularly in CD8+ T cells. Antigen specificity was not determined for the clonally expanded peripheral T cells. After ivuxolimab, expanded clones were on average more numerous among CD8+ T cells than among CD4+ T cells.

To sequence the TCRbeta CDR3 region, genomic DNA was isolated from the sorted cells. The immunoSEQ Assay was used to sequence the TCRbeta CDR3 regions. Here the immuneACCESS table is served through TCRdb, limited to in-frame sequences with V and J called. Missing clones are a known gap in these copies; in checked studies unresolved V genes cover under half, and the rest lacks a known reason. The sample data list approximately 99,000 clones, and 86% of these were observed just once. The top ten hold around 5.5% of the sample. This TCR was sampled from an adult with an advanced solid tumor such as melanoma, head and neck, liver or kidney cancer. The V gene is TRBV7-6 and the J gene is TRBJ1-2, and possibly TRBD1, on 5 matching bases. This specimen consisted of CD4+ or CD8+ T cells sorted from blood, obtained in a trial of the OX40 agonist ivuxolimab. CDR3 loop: CASSLDSRGPGYGYTF. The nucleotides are TGTGCCAGCAGCTTAGATAGCCGGGGACCGGGCTATGGCTACACCTTC.